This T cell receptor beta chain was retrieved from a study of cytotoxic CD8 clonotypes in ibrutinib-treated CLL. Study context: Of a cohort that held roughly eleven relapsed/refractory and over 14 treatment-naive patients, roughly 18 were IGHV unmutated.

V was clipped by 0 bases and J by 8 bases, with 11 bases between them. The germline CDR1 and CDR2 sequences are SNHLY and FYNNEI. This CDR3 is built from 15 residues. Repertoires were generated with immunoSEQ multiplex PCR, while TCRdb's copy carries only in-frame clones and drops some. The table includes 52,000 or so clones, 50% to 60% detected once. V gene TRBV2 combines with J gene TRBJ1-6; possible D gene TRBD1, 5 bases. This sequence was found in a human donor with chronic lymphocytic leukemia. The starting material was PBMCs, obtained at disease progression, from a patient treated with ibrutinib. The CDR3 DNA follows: TGTGCCAGCAGTGAAGCGGGTTCAGGGTATTCACCCCTCCACTTT. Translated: CASSEAGSGYSPLHF.